The 29 T cell receptor beta chains in this list originate from one sample, sequenced in a study of cytomegalovirus exposure and HLA in healthy donors (dated by TCRdb to the late 2010s). Libraries were made using the immunoSEQ multiplex PCR assay. The multiplex PCR relied on a mix of 60 forward primers for TCR Vbeta segments and 13 reverse primers for TCR Jbeta segments. In its TCRdb copy, this immuneACCESS table keeps in-frame sequences only and misses some clones. Where compared with another copy, unresolved V genes explain less than half of these, and the others have no known cause. This sample comprises roughly 70,000 clones, 75% of them detected only once. In total, the top ten clones hold around 12% of the sample. Material for sequencing was PBMCs. The source of these receptors is a man between 65 and 85 years old in good health and CMV-seronegative.

The chain combines TRBV28 with TRBJ2-5, with TRBD2 matching over 9 bases. The CDR3 length is 15 residues. Germline V CDR1 and CDR2: MDHEN, SYDVKM. Trimming cost V 5 bases and J 4 bases; bases outside gene matches: 8. In nucleotides, the CDR3 is TGTGCCAGCAGTCTAGCGGGGCCCCAATCAGAGACCCAGTACTTC. It yields the protein CASSLAGPQSETQYF. Supplemented by reference TRBV28 and TRBJ2-5, the full variable domain reads DVKVTQSSRYLVKRTGEKVFLECVQDMDHENMFWYRQDPGLGLRLIYFSYDVKMKEKGDIPEGYSVSREKKERFSLILESASTNQTSMYLCASSLAGPQSETQYFGPGTRLLVL.

This chain joins TRBV7-8 and TRBJ1-6; TRBD1 matches 7 bases. V lost 2 bases and J lost 9; bases outside the gene matches: 4. The CDR3 consists of 14 residues. Per germline, CDR1 SGHVS and CDR2 FQNEAQ. CDR3 sequence (DNA): TGTGCCAGCAGCTTAAACAGGGGATCTTCACCCCTCCACTTT. Translating gives CASSLNRGSSPLHF.

This sequence joins TRBV6-1 and TRBJ1-2; a weak D match, TRBD1 (6 bases). V lost 5 bases, J lost 2 bases, and 12 bases lay in between. The CDR3 covers 14 residues. The V gene's germline CDR1 is MNHNS and CDR2 SASEGT. The CDR3 here is CASSPSGANYGYTF. The CDR3 DNA is TGTGCCAGCAGTCCCTCAGGGGCGAACTATGGCTACACCTTC.

The J gene is TRBJ1-5, the V gene TRBV5-1; TRBD1 might be the D (5 bases). The CDR3 contains 14 residues. Germline assignment: CDR1 SGHRS and CDR2 YFSETQ. V gave up 2 bases and J gave up 8 bases, with 14 bases separating them. This CDR3 reads CASSFLQGGEPQHF. The CDR3 nucleotides read TGCGCCAGCAGCTTTTTGCAGGGAGGGGAGCCCCAGCATTTT.

The chain joins TRBV11-2 to TRBJ1-1; D is unclear. The V end lost 3 bases, the J end lost 0 bases, and 5 bases lay between the germline ends. The CDR3 is made up of 13 amino acids. Germline loops: CDR1 SGHAT, CDR2 FQNNGV. The CDR3 region is CASSFLLNTEAFF. CDR3 coding DNA: TGTGCCAGCAGCTTCCTATTGAACACTGAAGCTTTCTTT.

This clone was observed a few times. The CDR3: CATFDRSGEKLFF. In DNA, the CDR3 is TGTGCCACTTTCGACAGGTCGGGTGAAAAACTGTTTTTT. This sequence joins TRBV18 and TRBJ1-4; D might be TRBD1 (6 bases). CDR3 length equals 13 residues. Per germline, CDR1 KGHSH and CDR2 LQKENI. With 10 bases removed from V and 7 bases from J, the gap between germline ends came to 16 bases.

The chain has TRBV4-1 and TRBJ2-5, with D possibly TRBD1 on 6 matching bases. Near its end, the DNA agrees better with TRBJ2-7, so the J call may be wrong. The CDR3 runs to 16 residues. CDR1 and CDR2 (germline): MGHRA, YSYEKL. Written as DNA, the CDR3 is TGCGCCAGCAGCCAAGGAATGTCAGGGGTCGCCTACGAGCAGTACTTC. Amino acid sequence: CASSQGMSGVAYEQYF.

In regard to this clone: Other DNA sequences in the sample encode the same CDR3. The chain uses TRBV19 and TRBJ1-1; weak D call: TRBD1 (5 bases). The V end lost 2 bases, the J end lost 2 bases, and 6 bases lay between the germline ends. The CDR3 runs 13 residues. Per the germline V gene, CDR1 is LNHDA and CDR2 is SQIVND (reference sequence). Here the CDR3 reads CASSIQGNTEAFF. CDR3 DNA sequence: TGTGCCAGTAGTATACAGGGAAACACTGAAGCTTTCTTT.

V gene TRBV11-2 combines with J gene TRBJ1-5; D gene unclear. V lost 5 bases, J lost 4 bases, and 18 bases lay in between. In germline, CDR1 is SGHAT, CDR2 FQNNGV. The CDR3 is made up of 16 amino acids. CDR3 region: CASSPSAVLTNQPQHF. The CDR3 DNA is TGTGCCAGCAGCCCCAGCGCAGTCCTTACAAATCAGCCCCAGCATTTT.

The rearrangement links TRBV27 to TRBJ2-7; D may be TRBD1 (5 bases). Trimming took off 8 bases at V and 0 bases at J, with 14 bases between the two ends. The CDR3 has 14 residues. Germline V lookup: CDR1 MNHEY, CDR2 SMNVEV (reference sequence). CDR3 loop: CASGWTLVSYEQYF. DNA of the CDR3: TGTGCCAGCGGCTGGACATTAGTCTCCTACGAGCAGTACTTC.

The chain uses TRBV18 and TRBJ2-7, with D possibly being TRBD1 (6 bases). V gave up 5 bases and J gave up 2 bases, with 19 bases separating them. This CDR3 comprises 16 residues. CDR1 and CDR2 (germline): KGHSH, LQKENI. CDR3 protein: CASSSRNVGAAYEQYF. CDR3 bases: TGTGCCAGCTCATCGAGAAACGTGGGGGCGGCCTACGAGCAGTACTTC.

J is TRBJ1-3 and V is TRBV4-1, with TRBD1 as a possible D gene (6 bases). V was shortened by 0 bases and J by 5 bases, with 14 bases between the two germline ends. Germline CDR1 reads MGHRA; CDR2 reads YSYEKL. This CDR3 spans 16 amino acids. In nucleotides, the CDR3 is TGCGCCAGCAGCCAAGAAGGCCGGGGGGCAAGAAACACCATATATTTT. Translation gives CASSQEGRGARNTIYF.

With respect to this clone: Other nucleotide sequences in the sample specify the same CDR3. V is TRBV7-2 and J is TRBJ2-2; the D is unclear. The CDR3 sequence is 14 residues long. The ends were cut back, 1 base at V and 2 bases at J, with 5 bases in the middle. The germline V gene has CDR1 SGHTA and CDR2 FQGNSA. The CDR3 DNA follows: TGTGCCAGCAGCTTAGGACTTAACACCGGGGAGCTGTTTTTT. Encoded protein: CASSLGLNTGELFF.

This clone was recorded once. V usage is TRBV30 and J usage is TRBJ2-7, with TRBD2 identical over 9 bases. The J segment lost 7 bases and the V segment lost 2 bases, leaving 15 bases of the junction unmatched. Germline CDR1 is GTSNPN and CDR2 is SVGIG (reference sequence). The CDR3 sequence is 16 residues long. The CDR3 reads CAWSLREGLSFREQYF. CDR3 sequence (DNA): TGTGCCTGGAGTTTGCGGGAGGGCCTTAGTTTTCGGGAGCAGTACTTC.

The chain joins TRBV11-2 to TRBJ1-5; D not certain. The germline V gene encodes CDR1 SGHAT and CDR2 FQNNGV. Between the trimmed V and J ends, which lost 3 bases and 1 base, there was a span of 7 bases. The CDR3 runs to 14 residues. The CDR3 sequence is CASSFGRSNQPQHF. CDR3 in DNA: TGTGCCAGCAGCTTCGGCAGGAGCAATCAGCCCCAGCATTTT.

This chain connects TRBV6-5 to TRBJ2-1; no clear D gene. Germline V gene lookup returns CDR1 MNHEY and CDR2 SVGAGI. Trimming shortened V by 0 bases and J by 0 bases, and 9 bases separated the two germline ends. The CDR3 runs 16 residues. DNA of the CDR3: TGTGCCAGCAGTTACTCGCAGGTTAGCTCCTACAATGAGCAGTTCTTC. It codes for CASSYSQVSSYNEQFF.

This clone came up a few times. The V and J genes are TRBV11-2 and TRBJ2-1, with 10 bases that match TRBD1. With 4 bases clipped from V and 1 base from J, the junction kept 1 base outside the gene matches. Looked up from germline, CDR1 is SGHAT and CDR2 is FQNNGV. The CDR3 length is 15 residues. DNA for the CDR3: TGTGCCAGCAGCTGGGGACAGGGGTCCTACAATGAGCAGTTCTTC. Its protein is CASSWGQGSYNEQFF.

The chain employs TRBV2 and TRBJ1-5; a weak D match, TRBD1 (6 bases). Germline V CDR1 and CDR2: SNHLY, FYNNEI. The V end was cut by 7 bases, the J end by 7 bases, with 14 bases between. The CDR3 length is 13 residues. For the CDR3, the DNA is TGTGCCAGCATCGGGGACATTGGACAGCCCCAGCATTTT. This codes for CASIGDIGQPQHF.

This chain links TRBV6-5 with TRBJ2-1; TRBD1 matches 11 bases. CDR1 is MNHEY, CDR2 SVGAGI, per germline. The CDR3 extends over 13 amino acids. The J segment lost 8 bases and the V segment lost 10 bases, leaving 7 bases of the junction unmatched. The CDR3 DNA sequence: TGTGCCACGAGAGGACAGGGGGCTCATGAGCAGTTCTTC. This encodes CATRGQGAHEQFF.

This chain uses TRBV9 with TRBJ1-6; 7 bases are a match to TRBD1. Germline CDR1 SGDLS, CDR2 YYNGEE. The V and J ends lost 0 bases and 8 bases, in that order; junction bases with no gene match: 5. The CDR3 is 15 residues long. CDR3 region: CASSVDVRGDSPLHF. The CDR3 DNA is TGTGCCAGCAGCGTAGACGTCAGGGGGGATTCACCCCTCCACTTT.

The V gene is TRBV4-3, the J gene TRBJ1-1; the match to TRBD1 covers 9 bases. V shed 2 bases, J shed 0 bases, and the junction held 10 bases outside the gene matches. This CDR3 comprises 18 residues. The germline V gene has CDR1 LGHNA and CDR2 YSLEER. DNA for the CDR3: TGCGCCAGCAGCCAATCCGGGACAGGGAGTCCCATGAACACTGAAGCTTTCTTT. Translation gives CASSQSGTGSPMNTEAFF.

The count of this clone is one. This chain joins TRBV6-5 and TRBJ2-7; 8 bases map to TRBD1. Germline V gene lookup returns CDR1 MNHEY and CDR2 SVGAGI. Losses at the gene ends were 0 bases for V and 7 bases for J; bases not matched to a gene: 5. This CDR3 has 14 residues. The CDR3 DNA is TGTGCCAGCAGTTACTCGGACAGGGCCCGGGAGCAGTACTTC. Translation gives CASSYSDRAREQYF.

The rearrangement joins TRBV5-6 to TRBJ1-1; tentative D call: TRBD1 (6 bases). Germline V lookup: CDR1 SGHDT, CDR2 YYEEEE. V gave up 9 bases and J gave up 1 base, with 13 bases separating them. This CDR3 has 13 residues. CDR3 region: CATVQGTNTEAFF. The CDR3 bases are TGTGCCACCGTCCAGGGGACGAACACTGAAGCTTTCTTT. The variable domain in full, with the rest retrieved from reference TRBV5-6 and TRBJ1-1, is DAGVTQSPTHLIKTRGQQVTLRCSPKSGHDTVSWYQQALGQGPQFIFQYYEEEERQRGNFPDRFSGHQFPNYSSELNVNALLLGDSALYLCATVQGTNTEAFFGQGTRLTVV.

This rearrangement joins TRBV27 to TRBJ2-1; 7 positions match TRBD1. Per germline, CDR1 MNHEY and CDR2 SMNVEV (reference sequence). After removal of 4 bases from V and 2 bases from J, the junction contained 5 bases not matched to a gene. This CDR3 has 15 amino acids. The CDR3 is CASSYTGAPYNEQFF. The CDR3 DNA reads as TGTGCCAGCAGTTACACAGGGGCCCCCTACAATGAGCAGTTCTTC.

As for this clone: One end of the junction varies from germline; a read error may be responsible. CDR3 residues: CAGSSGQGDTGELFF. As DNA, the CDR3 is TGTGCCGGCTCATCGGGACAGGGAGACACCGGGGAGCTGTTTTTT. This chain joins TRBV18 and TRBJ2-2, with 9 bases lining up with TRBD1. This CDR3 region has 15 residues. Per germline, CDR1 KGHSH and CDR2 LQKENI.

V gene TRBV10-3 combines with J gene TRBJ2-1; 9 nucleotides line up with TRBD1. Germline CDR1 reads ENHRY; CDR2 reads SYGVKD. V trimming: 10 bases; J trimming: 0 bases; junction bases outside the gene matches: 10. CDR3 length equals 16 residues. The CDR3 region is CATGQGSIDSYNEQFF. The CDR3 bases are TGTGCCACGGGACAGGGTTCTATAGACTCCTACAATGAGCAGTTCTTC.

This clone occurred once. V gene TRBV30 combines with J gene TRBJ1-6, with 9 bases that match TRBD1. Germline lookup yields CDR1 GTSNPN and CDR2 SVGIG (reference sequence). The junction had 0 bases not matched to a gene; V was cut back by 5 bases and J by 7 bases. The CDR3 totals 12 residues. CDR3 region: CAWGQGNSPLHF. The CDR3 DNA is TGTGCCTGGGGACAGGGGAATTCACCCCTCCACTTT.

The chain has TRBV19 and TRBJ1-3, with D perhaps matching TRBD1 (6 bases). Germline values: CDR1 LNHDA, CDR2 SQIVND (reference sequence). The CDR3 is 15 amino acids. Trimming removed 9 bases from V and 3 bases from J, with 18 bases in between. As DNA, the CDR3 is TGTGCCAGCCGTCGGGGGGCACGTTATGGAAACACCATATATTTT. Amino acid sequence: CASRRGARYGNTIYF.

V and J are TRBV28 and TRBJ1-4; 7 positions agree with TRBD1. Germline V gene lookup returns CDR1 MDHEN and CDR2 SYDVKM. This CDR3 spans 13 amino acids. J was trimmed by 5 bases and V by 7 bases; bases with no gene match: 4. The CDR3 spells CASKTGFNEKLFF. In nucleotides, the CDR3 is TGTGCCAGCAAGACAGGGTTCAATGAAAAACTGTTTTTT.